This T cell receptor (beta chain) was documented in a study of T cells in tumors after PD-1 blockade. Study-wide findings and caveats: Blood contained about 42% of the tumor's TCR clonotypes.

The CDR3 runs to 12 residues. CDR1 GTSNPN and CDR2 SVGIG come from the germline V gene (reference sequence). V was trimmed by 4 bases and J by 8 bases, leaving 13 bases between them. This clone was seen once. Its antigen remains unidentified. Assay: immunoSEQ multiplex PCR; the TCRdb copy retains only in-frame clones and omits some. The repertoire holds 13,000 to 15,000 clones, 55% to 75% seen once, with around a third in the top ten. This sequence joins TRBV30 and TRBJ2-3, with D perhaps assigned TRBD1 or TRBD2 (5 bases each). The TCR was taken from a human donor with cutaneous squamous cell carcinoma. Sample: tumor tissue, taken after anti-PD-1 treatment. CDR3 region: CAWTSGQLTQYF. Here the CDR3 DNA reads TGTGCCTGGACCTCGGGGCAGCTTACGCAGTATTTT.